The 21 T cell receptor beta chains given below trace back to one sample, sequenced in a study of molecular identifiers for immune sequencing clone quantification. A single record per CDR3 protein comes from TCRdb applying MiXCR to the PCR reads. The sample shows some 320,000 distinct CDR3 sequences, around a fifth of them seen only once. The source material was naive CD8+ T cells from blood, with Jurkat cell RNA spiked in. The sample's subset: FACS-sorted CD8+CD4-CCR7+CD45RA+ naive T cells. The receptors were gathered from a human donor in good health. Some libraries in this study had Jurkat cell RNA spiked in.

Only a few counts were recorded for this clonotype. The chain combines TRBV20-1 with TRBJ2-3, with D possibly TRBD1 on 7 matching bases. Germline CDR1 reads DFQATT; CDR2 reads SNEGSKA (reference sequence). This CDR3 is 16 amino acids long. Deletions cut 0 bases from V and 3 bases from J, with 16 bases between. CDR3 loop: CSARDLAGGRTDTQYF. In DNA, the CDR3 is TGCAGTGCTAGAGATCTAGCAGGGGGGCGGACAGATACGCAGTATTTT.

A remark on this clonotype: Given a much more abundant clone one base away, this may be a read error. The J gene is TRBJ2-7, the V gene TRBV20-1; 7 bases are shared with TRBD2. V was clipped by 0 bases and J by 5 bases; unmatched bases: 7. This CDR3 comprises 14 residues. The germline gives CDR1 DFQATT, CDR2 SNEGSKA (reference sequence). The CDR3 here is CSARDRGRVDEQYF. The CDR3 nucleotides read TGCAGTGCTAGAGATCGGGGGAGGGTAGACGAGCAGTACTTC.

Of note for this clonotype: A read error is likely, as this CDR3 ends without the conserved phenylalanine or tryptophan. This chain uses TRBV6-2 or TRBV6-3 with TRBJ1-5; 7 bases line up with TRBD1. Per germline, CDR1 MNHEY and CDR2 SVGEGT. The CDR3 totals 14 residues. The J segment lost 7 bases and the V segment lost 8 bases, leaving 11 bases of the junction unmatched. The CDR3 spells CASGNPGGGQPQHV. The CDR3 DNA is TGTGCCAGCGGCAACCCCGGAGGGGGCCAGCCCCAGCATGTT.

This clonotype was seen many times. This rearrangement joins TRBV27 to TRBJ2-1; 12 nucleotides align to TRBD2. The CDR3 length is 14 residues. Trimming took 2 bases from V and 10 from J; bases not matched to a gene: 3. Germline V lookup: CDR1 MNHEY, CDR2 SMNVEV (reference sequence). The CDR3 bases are TGTGCCAGCAGTTTAGAGCTAGCGGGAGGGGAGCAGTTCTTC. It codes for CASSLELAGGEQFF.

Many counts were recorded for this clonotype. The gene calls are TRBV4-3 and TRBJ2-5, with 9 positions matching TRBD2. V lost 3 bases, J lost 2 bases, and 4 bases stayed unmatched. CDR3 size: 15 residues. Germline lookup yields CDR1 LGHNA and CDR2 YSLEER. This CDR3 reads CASSQTSGTQETQYF. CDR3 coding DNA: TGCGCCAGCAGCCAGACTAGCGGCACGCAAGAGACCCAGTACTTC.

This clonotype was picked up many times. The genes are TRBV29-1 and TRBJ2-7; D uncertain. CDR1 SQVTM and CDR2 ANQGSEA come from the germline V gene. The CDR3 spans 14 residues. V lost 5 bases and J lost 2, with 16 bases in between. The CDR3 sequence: CSVLHNLPTYEQYF. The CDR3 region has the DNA TGCAGCGTTCTACACAACCTTCCTACCTACGAGCAGTACTTC.

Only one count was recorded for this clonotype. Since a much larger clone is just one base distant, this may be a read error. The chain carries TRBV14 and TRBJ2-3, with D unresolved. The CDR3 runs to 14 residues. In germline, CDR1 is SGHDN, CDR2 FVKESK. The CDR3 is CVSSQHPGTDTQYF. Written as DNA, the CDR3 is TGTGTCAGCAGCCAGCACCCTGGGACAGATACGCAGTATTTT.

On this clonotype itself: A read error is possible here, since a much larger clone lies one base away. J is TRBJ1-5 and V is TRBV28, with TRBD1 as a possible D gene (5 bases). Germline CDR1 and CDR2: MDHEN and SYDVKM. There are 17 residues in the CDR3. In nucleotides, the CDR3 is TGTGCCAGCAGTCCCCGGGCAGGGACCTATAGCAATCAGCTCCAGCATTTT. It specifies CASSPRAGTYSNQLQHF.

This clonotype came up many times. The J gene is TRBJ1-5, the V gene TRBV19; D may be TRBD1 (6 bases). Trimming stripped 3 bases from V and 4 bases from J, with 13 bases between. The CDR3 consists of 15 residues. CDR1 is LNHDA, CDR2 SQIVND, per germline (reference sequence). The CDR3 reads CASSIGQGKNQPQHF. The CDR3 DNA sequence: TGTGCCAGTAGTATTGGGCAGGGGAAGAATCAGCCCCAGCATTTT.

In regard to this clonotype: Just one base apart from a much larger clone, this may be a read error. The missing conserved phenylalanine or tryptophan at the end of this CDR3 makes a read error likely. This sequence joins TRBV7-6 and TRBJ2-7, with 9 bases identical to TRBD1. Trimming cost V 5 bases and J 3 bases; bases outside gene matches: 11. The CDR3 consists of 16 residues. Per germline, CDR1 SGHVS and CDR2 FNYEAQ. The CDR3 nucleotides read TGTGCCAGCAGCCCCGGGACAGGGCTAAGGGGCTACGAGCAGTACATC. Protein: CASSPGTGLRGYEQYI.

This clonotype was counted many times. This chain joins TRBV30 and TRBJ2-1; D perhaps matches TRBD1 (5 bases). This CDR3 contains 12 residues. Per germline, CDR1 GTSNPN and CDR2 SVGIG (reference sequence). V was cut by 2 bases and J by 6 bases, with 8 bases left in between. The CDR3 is CAWSMQGNEQFF. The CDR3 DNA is TGTGCCTGGAGTATGCAGGGCAATGAGCAGTTCTTC.

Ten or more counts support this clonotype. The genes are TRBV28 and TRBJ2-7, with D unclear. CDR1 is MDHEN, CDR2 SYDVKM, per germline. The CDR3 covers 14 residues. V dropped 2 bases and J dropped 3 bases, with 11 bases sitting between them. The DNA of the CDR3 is TGTGCCAGCAGTTTACACAGCTCCTACTACGAGCAGTACTTC. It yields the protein CASSLHSSYYEQYF. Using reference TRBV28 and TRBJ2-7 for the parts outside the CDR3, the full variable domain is DVKVTQSSRYLVKRTGEKVFLECVQDMDHENMFWYRQDPGLGLRLIYFSYDVKMKEKGDIPEGYSVSREKKERFSLILESASTNQTSMYLCASSLHSSYYEQYFGPGTRLTVT.

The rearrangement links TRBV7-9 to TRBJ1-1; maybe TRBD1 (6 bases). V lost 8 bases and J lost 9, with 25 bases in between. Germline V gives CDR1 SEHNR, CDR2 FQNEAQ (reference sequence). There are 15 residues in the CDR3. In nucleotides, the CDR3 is TGTGCCAGCGGCCAAATACAGGGACACCAGGCTAAAGCTTTCTTT. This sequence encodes CASGQIQGHQAKAFF.

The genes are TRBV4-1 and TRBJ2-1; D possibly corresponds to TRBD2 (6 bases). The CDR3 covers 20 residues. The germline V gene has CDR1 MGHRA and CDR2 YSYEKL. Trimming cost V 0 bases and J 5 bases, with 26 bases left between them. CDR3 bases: TGCGCCAGCAGCCAAGATCGAGGAGGGACCATGGTCTCGGGGGACAATGAGCAGTTCTTC. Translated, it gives CASSQDRGGTMVSGDNEQFF.

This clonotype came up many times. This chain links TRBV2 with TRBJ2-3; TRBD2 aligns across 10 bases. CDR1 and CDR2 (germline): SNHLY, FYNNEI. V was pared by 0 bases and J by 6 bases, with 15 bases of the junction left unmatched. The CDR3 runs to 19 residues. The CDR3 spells CASSEAGPGVAGGLDTQYF. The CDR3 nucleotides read TGTGCCAGCAGTGAAGCGGGGCCCGGGGTAGCGGGAGGCCTTGATACGCAGTATTTT.

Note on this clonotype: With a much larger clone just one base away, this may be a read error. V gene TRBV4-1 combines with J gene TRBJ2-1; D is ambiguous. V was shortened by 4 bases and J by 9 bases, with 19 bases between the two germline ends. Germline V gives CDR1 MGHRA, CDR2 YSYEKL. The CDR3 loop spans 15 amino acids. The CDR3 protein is CASSPQLGRNSEQFF. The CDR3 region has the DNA TGCGCCAGCAGCCCCCAGCTCGGCAGAAACAGTGAGCAGTTCTTC.

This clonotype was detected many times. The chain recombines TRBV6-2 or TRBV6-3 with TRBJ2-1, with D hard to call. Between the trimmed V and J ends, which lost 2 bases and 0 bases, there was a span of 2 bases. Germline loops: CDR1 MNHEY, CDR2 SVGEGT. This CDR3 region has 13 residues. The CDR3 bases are TGTGCCAGCAGTTACATCTCCTACAATGAGCAGTTCTTC. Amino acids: CASSYISYNEQFF.

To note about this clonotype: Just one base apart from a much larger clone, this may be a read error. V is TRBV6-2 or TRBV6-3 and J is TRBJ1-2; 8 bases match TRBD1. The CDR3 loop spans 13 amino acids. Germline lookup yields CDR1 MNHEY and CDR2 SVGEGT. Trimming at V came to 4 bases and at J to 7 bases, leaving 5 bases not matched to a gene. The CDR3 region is CASSWAGGFGYTF. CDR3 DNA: TGTGCCAGCAGTTGGGCAGGGGGCTTTGGCTACACCTTC.

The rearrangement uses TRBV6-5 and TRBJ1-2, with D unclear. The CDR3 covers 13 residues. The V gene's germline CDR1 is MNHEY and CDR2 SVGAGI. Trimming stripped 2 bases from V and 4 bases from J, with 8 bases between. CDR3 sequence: CASSYGIGYGYTF. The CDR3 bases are TGTGCCAGCAGTTACGGGATCGGCTATGGCTACACCTTC.

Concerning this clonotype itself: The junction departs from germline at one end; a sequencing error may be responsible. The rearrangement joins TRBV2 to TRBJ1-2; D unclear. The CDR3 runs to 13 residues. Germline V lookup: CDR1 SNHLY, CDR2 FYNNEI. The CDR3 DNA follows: TGTACCAGCAGTGAAGCTTTGGGCTATGGCTACACCTTC. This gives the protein CTSSEALGYGYTF.

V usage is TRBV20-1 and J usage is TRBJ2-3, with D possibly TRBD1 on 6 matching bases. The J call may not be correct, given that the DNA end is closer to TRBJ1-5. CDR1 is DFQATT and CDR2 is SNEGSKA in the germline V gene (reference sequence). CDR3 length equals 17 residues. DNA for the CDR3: TGCAGTGCTAGTACTTTTGACAGGAGGCGAGGTGCAGATACGCAGCATTTT. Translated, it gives CSASTFDRRRGADTQHF.